These 32 T cell receptor beta chains originate from one sample sequenced in a study of resident and recirculating memory T cells in vitiligo. Clones were read by immunoSEQ multiplex PCR, and TCRdb kept only the in-frame ones, dropping some. The sample has 70,000 to 85,000 clones; approximately 89% are singletons. Source material: blood. All receptors come from a male donor with vitiligo.

The genes are TRBV6-1 and TRBJ2-5; the D gene is possibly TRBD2 (6 bases). With the DNA end fitting TRBJ2-7 better, the J assignment may be wrong. This CDR3 is built from 14 residues. CDR1 is MNHNS, CDR2 SASEGT, per germline. In DNA form, the CDR3 reads TGTGCCAGCAAACGGGGACTCACCACGTACGAGCAGTACTTC. Amino acids: CASKRGLTTYEQYF.

The genes are TRBV29-1 and TRBJ1-1; tentatively, D is TRBD1 (6 bases). The V gene's germline CDR1 is SQVTM and CDR2 ANQGSEA. This CDR3 has 13 amino acids. The germline V and J ends were trimmed by 1 base and 4 bases, with 10 bases remaining between them. In DNA form, the CDR3 reads TGCAGCGTTGAAGGACAGGTAGGCACTGAAGCTTTCTTT. Translation gives CSVEGQVGTEAFF.

V gene TRBV27 combines with J gene TRBJ2-3; TRBD1 aligns across 7 bases. This CDR3 is 15 amino acids long. Germline V gene sequence: CDR1 MNHEY, CDR2 SMNVEV (reference sequence). V shed 6 bases and J 3 bases; nucleotides not matched to a gene: 9. In DNA, the CDR3 is TGTGCCAGCAGCCCACGACAGGGAAGGACAGATACGCAGTATTTT. Protein sequence: CASSPRQGRTDTQYF.

V and J are TRBV25-1 and TRBJ1-2, with D possibly matching TRBD1 (6 bases). The CDR3 is made up of 13 amino acids. Germline CDR1 MGHDK, CDR2 SYGVNS. Trimming left V 4 bases short and J 4 bases short, with 10 bases between. The CDR3 DNA is TGTGCCAGCAGTGTTTCAGGGGCCTATGGCTACACCTTC. Its protein product is CASSVSGAYGYTF.

This clone is medium-sized in the sample. This chain links TRBV7-8 with TRBJ2-7; no reliable D call. This CDR3 is built from 12 residues. In germline, CDR1 is SGHVS, CDR2 FQNEAQ. V was clipped by 5 bases and J by 5 bases, with 10 bases between them. CDR3 in DNA: TGTGCCAGCAGCATCCACTTAAACGAGCAGTACTTC. Its translation: CASSIHLNEQYF.

V gene TRBV18 combines with J gene TRBJ2-3, with 7 positions matching TRBD1. This CDR3 spans 17 amino acids. The ends lost 0 bases at V and 3 bases at J; junction bases unmatched: 9. Germline CDR1 KGHSH, CDR2 LQKENI. This CDR3 reads CASSPPTSGQRTDTQYF. In nucleotides, the CDR3 is TGTGCCAGCTCACCACCGACGTCGGGACAGAGGACAGATACGCAGTATTTT.

The sample holds one count of this clone. V is TRBV5-1 and J is TRBJ2-1; 8 bases align to TRBD1. The CDR3 has 16 residues. V shed 4 bases, J shed 1 base, and the junction held 7 bases outside the gene matches. Germline CDR1 and CDR2: SGHRS and YFSETQ. CDR3 loop: CASSPTGAISYNEQFF. The CDR3 coding sequence is TGCGCCAGCAGCCCGACAGGGGCGATTTCCTACAATGAGCAGTTCTTC. The variable domain in full, completed from reference TRBV5-1 and TRBJ2-1, reads KAGVTQTPRYLIKTRGQQVTLSCSPISGHRSVSWYQQTPGQGLQFLFEYFSETQRNKGNFPGRFSGRQFSNSRSEMNVSTLELGDSALYLCASSPTGAISYNEQFFGPGTRLTVL.

This chain connects TRBV5-4 to TRBJ2-7, with a tentative D call TRBD2 (6 bases). Germline CDR1 is SGHNT and CDR2 is YYREEE (reference sequence). The germline V and J ends were trimmed by 4 bases and 3 bases, with 20 bases remaining between them. The length of the CDR3 is 16 residues. The CDR3 nucleotides are TGTGCCAGCAGCCCAAAAGGGCGGGGTTCTCTCTACGAGCAGTACTTC. Translated, it gives CASSPKGRGSLYEQYF.

This rearrangement joins TRBV15 to TRBJ2-7, with 7 bases that match TRBD2. The V segment lost 1 base and the J segment 2 bases; nucleotides outside the gene matches: 2. This CDR3 contains 14 residues. Per the germline V gene, CDR1 is LNHNV and CDR2 is YYDKDF (reference sequence). As DNA, the CDR3 is TGTGCCACCAGCAGAGGGGGAGGGACCTACGAGCAGTACTTC. This translates into CATSRGGGTYEQYF.

This clone was seen a single time. The rearrangement links TRBV9 to TRBJ2-3; 10 positions agree with TRBD2. Germline-derived CDR1 and CDR2 are SGDLS and YYNGEE. J gave up 1 base and V 2 bases, and 4 bases lay outside the gene matches. The CDR3 consists of 16 residues. CDR3 sequence (DNA): TGTGCCAGCAGCGTGGCTAGCGGGGGAGGCACAGATACGCAGTATTTT. Its protein is CASSVASGGGTDTQYF.

The rearrangement joins TRBV9 to TRBJ2-2; 7 nucleotides line up with TRBD2. This CDR3 contains 16 residues. V lost 3 bases and J lost 7; bases outside the gene matches: 12. The germline gives CDR1 SGDLS, CDR2 YYNGEE. The CDR3 sequence: CASSGPAGQVIGELFF. DNA of the CDR3: TGTGCCAGCAGCGGGCCAGCGGGGCAGGTAATCGGGGAGCTGTTTTTT.

V gene TRBV6-1 combines with J gene TRBJ1-2; 7 positions match TRBD1. Germline CDR1 reads MNHNS; CDR2 reads SASEGT. J gave up 10 bases and V 0 bases, and 8 bases lay outside the gene matches. The CDR3 has 14 amino acids. CDR3 amino acids: CASSEAYRGRIYTF. DNA for the CDR3: TGTGCCAGCAGTGAAGCGTACAGGGGCCGTATCTACACCTTC.

The chain is built from TRBV7-2 and TRBJ2-1; 10 bases align to TRBD1. There are 15 residues in the CDR3. Trimming took 1 base from V and 7 from J; bases not matched to a gene: 4. Germline V gene data show CDR1 as SGHTA and CDR2 as FQGNSA. DNA of the CDR3: TGTGCCAGCAGCTTAGGACAGGGGGCTGTTAATGAGCAGTTCTTC. It codes for CASSLGQGAVNEQFF.

Concerning this clone itself: One end of the junction fails to match germline, which may point to a read error. This sequence joins TRBV4-3 and TRBJ1-1; TRBD1 matches 8 bases. The CDR3 is 15 amino acids. Germline values: CDR1 LGHNA, CDR2 YSLEER. The CDR3 coding sequence is TGCGCCAGCAGCCAAAGGACAGGGAGGAACGCTGAAGCTTTCTTT. Its protein product is CASSQRTGRNAEAFF.

The chain employs TRBV14 and TRBJ1-1; the D gene is possibly TRBD1 (5 bases). This CDR3 is 14 amino acids long. Germline V CDR1 and CDR2: SGHDN, FVKESK. V was shortened by 3 bases and J by 0 bases, with 8 bases between the two germline ends. The CDR3, as DNA: TGTGCCAGCAGCCACAGGGTTCTGAACACTGAAGCTTTCTTT. Its protein is CASSHRVLNTEAFF.

The chain recombines TRBV6-1 with TRBJ2-7, with TRBD1 matching 8 bases. The CDR3 has 14 amino acids. J was trimmed by 3 bases and V by 1 base; bases with no gene match: 2. Germline lookup yields CDR1 MNHNS and CDR2 SASEGT. CDR3 in amino acids: CASSEGTGIYEQYF. The CDR3 nucleotides are TGTGCCAGCAGTGAAGGGACAGGGATCTACGAGCAGTACTTC.

V usage is TRBV5-1 and J usage is TRBJ1-2, with 9 bases aligning to TRBD1. The trim removed 4 bases at V and 5 bases at J, leaving 12 bases unmatched. This CDR3 comprises 16 residues. Germline lookup yields CDR1 SGHRS and CDR2 YFSETQ. The CDR3 DNA reads as TGCGCCAGCAGCGCGGGACAGGGTGGTTTTGAATATGGCTACACCTTC. It is translated as CASSAGQGGFEYGYTF.

By proportion, this clone is medium-sized. The CDR3 DNA reads as TGTGCCAGCAGCACGTTGGTGGGAGGCACCTACGAGCAGTACTTC. Translated: CASSTLVGGTYEQYF. The chain couples TRBV6-5 to TRBJ2-7, with a tentative D call TRBD2 (6 bases). Germline CDR1 is MNHEY and CDR2 is SVGAGI. Trimming took 6 bases from V and 2 from J, leaving 17 bases between them. The CDR3 sequence is 15 residues long.

The V and J genes are TRBV4-3 and TRBJ1-1, with D unclear. This CDR3 region has 15 residues. Germline lookup yields CDR1 LGHNA and CDR2 YSLEER. The ends were cut back, 0 bases at V and 1 base at J, with 9 bases in the middle. The CDR3 protein is CASSQESTRNTEAFF. CDR3 sequence (DNA): TGCGCCAGCAGCCAAGAGTCGACAAGGAACACTGAAGCTTTCTTT.

The chain combines TRBV27 with TRBJ1-6; D is unresolved. The CDR3 is 14 residues long. V was clipped by 2 bases and J by 7 bases, with 9 bases between them. The germline CDR1 and CDR2 sequences are MNHEY and SMNVEV (reference sequence). DNA of the CDR3: TGTGCCAGCAGTTTAGGTGGACTAAATTCACCCCTCCACTTT. Translation gives CASSLGGLNSPLHF.

The chain joins TRBV6-1 to TRBJ2-1; the D is unclear. This CDR3 contains 15 residues. Trimming removed 1 base from V and 0 bases from J, with 7 bases in between. In germline, CDR1 is MNHNS, CDR2 SASEGT. CDR3: CASSEGLGSYNEQFF. The CDR3 DNA sequence: TGTGCCAGCAGTGAAGGGCTAGGCTCCTACAATGAGCAGTTCTTC.

CDR3 sequence reads: CSATEQGYGYTF. The CDR3 DNA reads as TGCAGCGCCACCGAACAGGGGTATGGCTACACCTTC. The chain joins TRBV29-1 to TRBJ1-2; TRBD1 agrees at 7 bases. V shed 7 bases, J shed 5 bases, and the junction held 7 bases outside the gene matches. The length of the CDR3 is 12 residues. The germline V gene has CDR1 SQVTM and CDR2 ANQGSEA. The full variable domain, with the rest looked up from reference TRBV29-1 and TRBJ1-2, is SAVISQKPSRDICQRGTSLTIQCQVDSQVTMMFWYRQQPGQSLTLIATANQGSEATYESGFVIDKFPISRPNLTFSTLTVSNMSPEDSSIYLCSATEQGYGYTFGSGTRLTVV.

The chain couples TRBV7-2 to TRBJ1-2; 11 bases agree with TRBD1. The CDR3 length is 16 residues. Trimming took 3 bases from V and 4 from J; bases not matched to a gene: 7. CDR1 is SGHTA, CDR2 FQGNSA, per germline. DNA for the CDR3: TGTGCCAGCAGCTTGTGGACAGGGGGCCCACCCTATGGCTACACCTTC. Its protein is CASSLWTGGPPYGYTF.

The V and J genes are TRBV6-5 and TRBJ2-5, with D possibly TRBD1 on 6 matching bases. V shed 0 bases and J shed 5 bases, with 13 bases lying between them. CDR1 and CDR2 (germline): MNHEY, SVGAGI. The CDR3 is 15 residues long. The CDR3, as DNA: TGTGCCAGCAGTTACTCTGGGGGCGGATCGGAGACCCAGTACTTC. It translates to CASSYSGGGSETQYF.

V is TRBV7-9 and J is TRBJ2-2, with 7 positions matching TRBD2. After removal of 6 bases from V and 7 bases from J, the junction contained 5 bases not matched to a gene. The V gene's germline CDR1 is SEHNR and CDR2 FQNEAQ (reference sequence). This CDR3 region has 13 residues. The CDR3 DNA is TGTGCCAGCAGTCCGGGGGGATACGGGGAGCTGTTTTTT. Protein product: CASSPGGYGELFF.

This clone was recorded only once. The chain recombines TRBV4-3 with TRBJ1-3, with 7 bases matching TRBD1. CDR1 is LGHNA and CDR2 is YSLEER in the germline V gene. Unmatched junction bases numbered 6, after V lost 1 base and J lost 0 bases. This CDR3 has 17 residues. CDR3 in amino acids: CASSQGGDSGSGNTIYF. The DNA of the CDR3 is TGCGCCAGCAGCCAAGGCGGGGACAGCGGCTCTGGAAACACCATATATTTT.

CDR3 in DNA: TGTGCCAGCAGCCAAGACCCCCACAGTTCGCAATACTACAATGAGCAGTTCTTC. It codes for CASSQDPHSSQYYNEQFF. The chain links TRBV4-2 to TRBJ2-1; D call uncertain. Trimming took off 0 bases at V and 3 bases at J, with 18 bases between the two ends. CDR1 LGHNA and CDR2 YNFKEQ come from the germline V gene. The CDR3 sequence is 18 residues long.

The chain joins TRBV6-5 to TRBJ2-7, with D tentatively TRBD2 (6 bases). V was clipped by 7 bases and J by 5 bases, with 18 bases between them. CDR1 and CDR2 from the germline V gene are MNHEY and SVGAGI. The CDR3 loop spans 14 amino acids. CDR3 nucleotide sequence: TGTGCCAGCACCCGCGGGACCGGGGTTGACGAGCAGTACTTC. It encodes CASTRGTGVDEQYF.

This rearrangement joins TRBV19 to TRBJ1-1, with D unresolved. V dropped 6 bases and J dropped 5 bases, with 16 bases sitting between them. The germline gives CDR1 LNHDA, CDR2 SQIVND (reference sequence). The CDR3 has 14 amino acids. The CDR3 nucleotides are TGTGCCAGTAGCCCCCGGACTTCGACAACTGAAGCTTTCTTT. This gives the protein CASSPRTSTTEAFF. Full variable domain (outside the CDR3, taken from reference TRBV19 and TRBJ1-1): DGGITQSPKYLFRKEGQNVTLSCEQNLNHDAMYWYRQDPGQGLRLIYYSQIVNDFQKGDIAEGYSVSREKKESFPLTVTSAQKNPTAFYLCASSPRTSTTEAFFGQGTRLTVV.

This clone has a single count. The chain is built from TRBV5-1 and TRBJ2-5; 16 positions agree with TRBD2. V was clipped by 3 bases and J by 5 bases; unmatched bases: 4. CDR3 length equals 16 residues. The germline V gene encodes CDR1 SGHRS and CDR2 YFSETQ. The CDR3 coding sequence is TGCGCCAGCAGCTCTGGGACTAGCGGGGGGGCGGAGACCCAGTACTTC. Its translation: CASSSGTSGGAETQYF.

The V and J genes are TRBV5-1 and TRBJ1-6; 9 bases map to TRBD1. V lost 0 bases to trimming and J lost 10 bases; unmatched junction nucleotides: 5. Looked up from germline, CDR1 is SGHRS and CDR2 is YFSETQ. This CDR3 region has 15 residues. The CDR3 is CASSLAGTGFSPLHF. The DNA for the CDR3 is TGCGCCAGCAGCTTGGCCGGGACAGGGTTCTCACCCCTCCACTTT.

The genes are TRBV2 and TRBJ1-4, with 9 bases lining up with TRBD1. The V gene's germline CDR1 is SNHLY and CDR2 FYNNEI. This CDR3 spans 15 amino acids. Unmatched junction bases numbered 9, after V lost 6 bases and J lost 7 bases. As DNA, the CDR3 is TGTGCCAGCAGCGGTACAGGGGGCGGTGGTGAAAAACTGTTTTTT. Translation gives CASSGTGGGGEKLFF.